The clone carrying this T cell receptor (beta chain) was observed many times. No antigen is known for it. This sample is part of a study of T cell repertoires in cytomegalovirus infection. There are 16 residues in the CDR3. The V gene lost 1 base and the J gene lost 3 bases, with 15 bases spanning the gap. The V gene's germline CDR1 is SGHVS and CDR2 FNYEAQ. Study-wide results and limits: Predominance within the ex vivo response was attributable to HLA-C-restricted CMV-specific TCR beta clonotypes. CMV carriers with the relevant HLA were identified by cumulative public TCR beta family frequency.

Using its own MiXCR run on the reads, TCRdb lists one record per CDR3 protein. This table holds about 830,000 distinct CDR3 sequences, approximately 32% found once. The chain has TRBV7-6 and TRBJ2-5; D is possibly TRBD2 (5 bases). The TCR comes from a human donor in good health (CMV status not recorded). Some clones in this sample may be carry-over from other donors' samples. Sequencing was performed on cultured CD8+ T cells from PBMCs, taken from culture after CMV antigen stimulation. CDR3 nucleotide sequence: TGTGCCAGCAGCTTAGTTATTTCGGGGTCCGAAGAGACCCAGTACTTC. This encodes CASSLVISGSEETQYF.